This passage covers 17 T cell receptor beta chains from one sample sequenced in a study of identical twins. TCRdb passed the 5' RACE reads through MiXCR, listing each CDR3 protein once. The sample holds 450,000 or so distinct CDR3 sequences; more than 13% are singletons and the top ten take 0.52%. These data were likewise used in another study, on yellow fever vaccine responses in identical twins.

The sample was CD4+ T cells sorted from blood. These receptors were taken from a woman under 30 in good health.

The chain uses TRBV3-1 and TRBJ2-7; D possibly corresponds to TRBD1 (6 bases). CDR1 LGHDT and CDR2 YNNKEL come from the germline V gene (reference sequence). Trimming shortened V by 0 bases and J by 2 bases, and 14 bases separated the two germline ends. The CDR3 contains 16 residues. As DNA, the CDR3 is TGTGCCAGCAGCCAAGATGGAACAGGGACCACCTACGAGCAGTACTTC. This codes for CASSQDGTGTTYEQYF.

V is TRBV5-5 and J is TRBJ2-1, with D perhaps TRBD1 (6 bases). The V end was cut by 3 bases, the J end by 6 bases, with 16 bases between. Germline assignment: CDR1 SGHKS and CDR2 YYEKEE (reference sequence). CDR3 size: 15 residues. The CDR3 loop reads CASSSPGTPFNEQFF. DNA for the CDR3: TGTGCCAGCAGCTCCCCCGGGACACCATTCAATGAGCAGTTCTTC. Full variable domain (outside the CDR3, taken from reference TRBV5-5 and TRBJ2-1): DAGVTQSPTHLIKTRGQQVTLRCSPISGHKSVSWYQQVLGQGPQFIFQYYEKEERGRGNFPDRFSARQFPNYSSELNVNALLLGDSALYLCASSSPGTPFNEQFFGPGTRLTVL.

This clonotype occurred many times. The rearrangement uses TRBV11-3 and TRBJ2-2; D uncertain. Germline CDR1 and CDR2: SGHNT and YENEEA. This CDR3 has 11 amino acids. The V gene lost 3 bases and the J gene lost 9 bases, with 5 bases spanning the gap. CDR3 nucleotide sequence: TGTGCCAGCAGCTTGGACCGGGAGCTGTTTTTT. It codes for CASSLDRELFF.

The J gene is TRBJ2-7, the V gene TRBV10-3; the match to TRBD2 covers 9 bases. The V segment lost 0 bases and the J segment 7 bases; nucleotides outside the gene matches: 10. CDR1 ENHRY and CDR2 SYGVKD come from the germline V gene. This CDR3 has 16 residues. The CDR3 nucleotides are TGTGCCATCAGTGAGTCTGTCGGGCGGGAGGGCCGAGAGCAGTACTTC. This encodes CAISESVGREGREQYF.

The chain is built from TRBV12-3 or TRBV12-4 and TRBJ1-5; 7 bases are a match to TRBD1. J gave up 5 bases and V 5 bases, and 6 bases lay outside the gene matches. The CDR3 has 14 amino acids. CDR3 protein: CASSPRQGHQPQHF. The CDR3 DNA is TGTGCCAGCAGTCCCCGACAGGGTCATCAGCCCCAGCATTTT.

This clonotype was picked up a small number of times. The J gene is TRBJ2-3, the V gene TRBV6-5, with D perhaps TRBD1 (5 bases). This CDR3 region has 16 residues. Between the trimmed V and J ends, which lost 4 bases and 0 bases, there was a span of 14 bases. CDR1 and CDR2 from the germline V gene are MNHEY and SVGAGI. Here the CDR3 DNA reads TGTGCCAGCAGTTCAGGGTCAGGTCCTAGCACAGATACGCAGTATTTT. Protein sequence: CASSSGSGPSTDTQYF.

The V and J genes are TRBV5-1 and TRBJ2-2; D is perhaps TRBD1 or TRBD2 (6 bases each). This CDR3 contains 15 residues. Germline V lookup: CDR1 SGHRS, CDR2 YFSETQ. V lost 5 bases, J lost 6 bases, and 17 bases lay in between. CDR3 region: CASRLRGASAGELFF. For the CDR3, the DNA is TGCGCCAGCAGGTTGAGGGGGGCCAGCGCCGGGGAGCTGTTTTTT.

There are a few counts of this clonotype. The rearrangement joins TRBV4-2 to TRBJ1-6, with unresolved D. Germline V gene sequence: CDR1 LGHNA, CDR2 YNFKEQ. This CDR3 spans 15 amino acids. V was pared by 1 base and J by 7 bases, with 11 bases between. The CDR3, as DNA: TGTGCCAGCAGCCAAGGTGGGGTGAAGAATTCACCCCTCCACTTT. This translates into CASSQGGVKNSPLHF.

The V call is TRBV20-1, the J call TRBJ1-5, with D perhaps matching TRBD1 (6 bases). V dropped 0 bases and J dropped 3 bases, with 15 bases sitting between them. This CDR3 comprises 16 residues. The germline V gene has CDR1 DFQATT and CDR2 SNEGSKA (reference sequence). This CDR3 is CSARDFRGRDNQPQHF. DNA for the CDR3: TGCAGTGCTAGAGATTTCAGGGGACGGGACAATCAGCCCCAGCATTTT.

The gene calls are TRBV9 and TRBJ2-1; 7 nucleotides match TRBD2. CDR3 size: 15 residues. CDR1 is SGDLS and CDR2 is YYNGEE in the germline V gene. Trimming took 4 bases from V and 2 from J; bases not matched to a gene: 6. The DNA of the CDR3 is TGTGCCAGCAGCTCAACCGGGACTACCTACAATGAGCAGTTCTTC. This encodes CASSSTGTTYNEQFF.

This clonotype has more than one count but fewer than ten. The chain has TRBV24-1 and TRBJ2-5; D not resolved. The CDR3 consists of 13 residues. Germline lookup yields CDR1 KGHDR and CDR2 SFDVKD. Trimming removed 2 bases from V and 5 bases from J, with 8 bases in between. The CDR3: CATSDSPRETQYF. In nucleotides, the CDR3 is TGTGCCACCAGTGATTCGCCACGGGAGACCCAGTACTTC.

This clonotype was picked up a small number of times. The rearrangement joins TRBV4-1 to TRBJ2-5, with 9 bases aligning to TRBD2. Germline CDR1 is MGHRA and CDR2 is YSYEKL. With V trimmed by 1 base and J by 5 bases, 5 bases remained unmatched. The CDR3 is 15 residues long. CDR3 residues: CASSQGLAGIETQYF. CDR3 DNA: TGCGCCAGCAGCCAAGGGCTAGCGGGGATCGAGACCCAGTACTTC.

This clonotype came up a few times. This rearrangement joins TRBV7-2 to TRBJ2-5, with D perhaps matching TRBD1 (6 bases). CDR3 length equals 13 residues. CDR1 is SGHTA, CDR2 FQGNSA, per germline. The ends were cut back, 10 bases at V and 2 bases at J, with 14 bases in the middle. CDR3 DNA sequence: TGTGCCACTCTCAGGGGTCGGCAAGAGACCCAGTACTTC. It yields the protein CATLRGRQETQYF.

A few counts support this clonotype. The chain couples TRBV27 to TRBJ2-1; 10 nucleotides match TRBD1. The CDR3 runs to 17 residues. Germline V gives CDR1 MNHEY, CDR2 SMNVEV (reference sequence). V trimming: 5 bases; J trimming: 7 bases; junction bases outside the gene matches: 14. CDR3 sequence: CASSPPAGTGERNEQFF. DNA of the CDR3: TGTGCCAGCAGTCCACCGGCCGGGACAGGGGAGAGGAATGAGCAGTTCTTC.

V is TRBV28 and J is TRBJ2-3, with D uncertain. Deletions cut 5 bases from V and 6 bases from J, with 24 bases between. Germline V CDR1 and CDR2: MDHEN, SYDVKM. The CDR3 consists of 17 residues. As DNA, the CDR3 is TGTGCCAGCAGTCCGTCTCCTACACGGCGGTACACGGATACGCAGTATTTT. Translated, it gives CASSPSPTRRYTDTQYF.

In its sample, this clonotype was seen many times. The J gene is TRBJ2-1, the V gene TRBV12-3 or TRBV12-4, with 7 bases aligning to TRBD1. This CDR3 is built from 15 residues. Germline trimming cut 5 bases from V and 7 bases from J; bases unmatched to any gene: 11. The CDR3 DNA is TGTGCCAGCAGTCCGACAGGGTGGTCGGAAAATGAGCAGTTCTTC. This translates into CASSPTGWSENEQFF.

The chain employs TRBV6-2 or TRBV6-3 and TRBJ2-7; D is tentatively TRBD1 or TRBD2 (5 bases each). CDR1 is MNHEY and CDR2 is SVGEGT in the germline V gene. With 2 bases removed from V and 1 base from J, the gap between germline ends came to 12 bases. The CDR3 has 15 amino acids. The CDR3 sequence: CASSYPRDGSYEQYF. For the CDR3, the DNA is TGTGCCAGCAGTTACCCCCGGGACGGGTCCTACGAGCAGTACTTC.